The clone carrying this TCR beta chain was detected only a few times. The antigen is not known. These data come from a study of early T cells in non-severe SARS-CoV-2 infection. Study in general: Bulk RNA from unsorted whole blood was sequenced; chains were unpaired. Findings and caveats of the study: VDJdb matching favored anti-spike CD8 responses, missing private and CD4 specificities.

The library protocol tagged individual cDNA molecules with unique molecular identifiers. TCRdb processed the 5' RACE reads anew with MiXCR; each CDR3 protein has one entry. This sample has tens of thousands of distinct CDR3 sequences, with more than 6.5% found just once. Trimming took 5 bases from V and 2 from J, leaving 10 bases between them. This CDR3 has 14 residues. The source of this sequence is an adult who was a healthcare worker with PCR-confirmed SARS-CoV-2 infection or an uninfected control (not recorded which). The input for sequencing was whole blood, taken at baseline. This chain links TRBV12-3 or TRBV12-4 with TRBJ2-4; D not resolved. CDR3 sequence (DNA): TGTGCCAGCAGTCTGACACGTTCCAAAAACATTCAGTACTTC. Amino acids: CASSLTRSKNIQYF.